These 7 T cell receptor beta chains were all obtained from the same sample, sequenced in a study of tumor and adjacent non-tumor tissue in lung cancer (dated by TCRdb to 2017 to 2018). Libraries were prepared through multiplex PCR. The sequencing machine was an Illumina HiSeq 2500. TCRbeta libraries were constructed through three rounds of nested PCR with primers (Table S4) according to protocols adapted from ARM-PCR. TCRdb reran the public reads through fastp at Q25 and MiXCR, keeping productive beta chains. Identical CDR3 protein sequences are pooled into one entry, listed with their most common genes and DNA. For this sample there are about 93,000 distinct CDR3 sequences; about 66% appear just once. About a sixth of the sample is taken by the ten largest. Bulk unsorted tissue served as the source for RNA extraction, and RNA quality was assessed using a NanoDrop ND-1000 and an Agilent 2100. Sequencing was done on a sample of lung tumor tissue. These TCRs come from a man aged 55 to 70 with non-small cell lung cancer.

As for this clonotype: At one end the junction does not follow the germline gene, possibly because of a read error. The J gene is TRBJ2-6, the V gene TRBV6-5; the D gene could be TRBD1 or TRBD2 (6 bases each). The CDR3 spans 15 residues. Germline V gene data show CDR1 as MNHEY and CDR2 as SVGAGI. This CDR3 reads CARSLGGAGANVLVF. Written as DNA, the CDR3 is TGTGCCAGAAGTTTGGGGGGCGCTGGGGCCAACGTCCTGGTTTTC.

Of note for this clonotype: At one boundary the junction diverges from the germline segment, which might be a read error. The V gene is TRBV6-2 or TRBV6-3, the J gene TRBJ1-1; no reliable D call. Looked up from germline, CDR1 is MNHEY and CDR2 is SVGEGT. The CDR3 is made up of 13 amino acids. The CDR3 reads CASSYRNNTEALF. The DNA of the CDR3 is TGTGCCAGCAGTTACAGGAACAACACTGAAGCTTTATTT.

This clonotype was seen at least ten times. This chain links TRBV6-5 with TRBJ2-1; D might be TRBD2 (7 bases). The CDR3 runs to 16 residues. Germline loops: CDR1 MNHEY, CDR2 SVGAGI. V dropped 0 bases and J dropped 7 bases, with 16 bases sitting between them. The CDR3 is CASSYSGSGEGNEQFF. DNA for the CDR3: TGTGCCAGCAGTTACTCCGGGTCAGGGGAGGGGAATGAGCAGTTCTTC.

Concerning this clonotype itself: Mismatch with germline at one junction end may stem from a read error. The chain recombines TRBV6-5 with TRBJ2-1; 7 bases line up with TRBD1. There are 14 residues in the CDR3. Germline V gives CDR1 MNHEY, CDR2 SVGAGI. As DNA, the CDR3 is TGTGCTAGCAGCCCGACAGGGTCGTACAATGGGCAGTTCTTC. Translating it yields CASSPTGSYNGQFF.

On this clonotype itself: One end of the junction does not line up with germline, which may come from a read error. The V and J genes are TRBV27 and TRBJ2-7, with 9 bases matching TRBD2. Germline CDR1 reads MNHEY; CDR2 reads SMNVEV (reference sequence). The CDR3 runs 16 residues. CDR3 in DNA: TGTGCCAGCAGTTTATTACTAGCGGGTATCCCGGCGGAGCAGTGCTTC. It translates to CASSLLLAGIPAEQCF.

This clonotype was detected only a few times. The chain has TRBV15 and TRBJ2-3; D is undetermined. CDR3 length: 14 amino acids. Trimming stripped 0 bases from V and 2 bases from J, with 6 bases between. Germline loops: CDR1 LNHNV, CDR2 YYDKDF (reference sequence). The CDR3 region has the DNA TGTGCCACCAGCAGAGAGGGAAACACAGATACGCAGTATTTT. The encoded protein is CATSREGNTDTQYF.

The V gene is TRBV6-6, the J gene TRBJ2-1, with 11 nucleotides matching TRBD2. From germline, CDR1 is MNHNY and CDR2 SVGAGI (reference sequence). The CDR3 length is 12 residues. Germline trimming cut 11 bases from V and 12 bases from J; bases unmatched to any gene: 9. CDR3 in DNA: TGTGCCTGTAGCGGGAGGGCCCGGGGGCAGTTCTTC. It codes for CACSGRARGQFF.